One and the same sample provided the 28 T cell receptor beta chains below, sequenced in a study of lymphopenia after photon versus proton radiotherapy. The assay was immunoSEQ multiplex PCR, and TCRdb's table has in-frame clones only and misses some. Of roughly 30,000 clones detected, about 94% appear once; the ten largest clones hold around 0.7%. The sequences come from peripheral blood, collected from a patient treated with photon-based radiotherapy. These TCRs come from a woman in her 50s with cholangiocarcinoma.

The chain's CDR3 is CASGRGGQDTQYF. CDR3 nucleotides: TGTGCCAGCGGGCGGGGGGGCCAAGATACGCAGTATTTT. The rearrangement joins TRBV7-9 to TRBJ2-3, with 9 bases identical to TRBD2. The trim removed 8 bases at V and 5 bases at J, leaving 5 bases unmatched. Per germline, CDR1 SEHNR and CDR2 FQNEAQ (reference sequence). This CDR3 spans 13 amino acids.

The rearrangement joins TRBV4-3 to TRBJ1-2; D gene uncertain. The germline gives CDR1 LGHNA, CDR2 YSLEER. V gave up 2 bases and J gave up 4 bases, with 8 bases separating them. The CDR3 is 13 amino acids. Here the CDR3 DNA reads TGCGCCAGCAGCCAAAACGGCGGCTATGGCTACACCTTC. Its protein is CASSQNGGYGYTF.

The rearrangement uses TRBV10-1 and TRBJ2-2, with TRBD2 matching 12 bases. CDR1 is WNHNN, CDR2 SYGVQD, per germline (reference sequence). V was pared by 9 bases and J by 4 bases, with 6 bases of the junction left unmatched. The CDR3 has 15 amino acids. CDR3: CARSTSGGITGELFF. CDR3 sequence (DNA): TGCGCCAGATCGACTAGCGGGGGTATCACCGGGGAGCTGTTTTTT.

The chain is built from TRBV6-5 and TRBJ1-2; possible D gene TRBD1, 6 bases. V was pared by 5 bases and J by 6 bases, with 16 bases between. CDR1 and CDR2 (germline): MNHEY, SVGAGI. This CDR3 contains 14 residues. The CDR3 bases are TGTGCCAGCAGTATTCGGCCCTCAGGGGATGGCTACACCTTC. It encodes CASSIRPSGDGYTF.

The genes are TRBV5-5 and TRBJ2-7; weak D call: TRBD1 (6 bases). V shed 5 bases and J shed 2 bases, with 11 bases lying between them. CDR1 SGHKS and CDR2 YYEKEE come from the germline V gene (reference sequence). This CDR3 contains 13 residues. This CDR3 reads CASSGRTAYEQYF. CDR3 bases: TGTGCCAGCAGTGGTAGGACAGCCTACGAGCAGTACTTC.

The chain links TRBV10-3 to TRBJ2-7; 7 bases match TRBD2. There are 13 residues in the CDR3. CDR1 ENHRY and CDR2 SYGVKD come from the germline V gene. Trimming removed 1 base from V and 7 bases from J; junction bases left unmatched: 4. This CDR3 is CAISEWGGREQYF. Written as DNA, the CDR3 is TGTGCCATCAGTGAGTGGGGGGGTCGAGAGCAGTACTTC.

V and J are TRBV5-4 and TRBJ1-5, with D maybe TRBD1 (5 bases). The CDR3 loop spans 14 amino acids. Germline V lookup: CDR1 SGHNT, CDR2 YYREEE (reference sequence). Between the trimmed V and J ends, which lost 1 base and 3 bases, there was a span of 8 bases. The CDR3 reads CASSLKGVNQPQHF. The CDR3 DNA reads TGTGCCAGCAGCTTGAAAGGGGTCAATCAGCCCCAGCATTTT.

The chain couples TRBV15 to TRBJ2-5; D is perhaps TRBD2 (5 bases). Germline values: CDR1 LNHNV, CDR2 YYDKDF (reference sequence). The CDR3 sequence is 14 residues long. Between the trimmed V and J ends, which lost 1 base and 1 base, there was a span of 7 bases. Written as DNA, the CDR3 is TGTGCCACCAGCAGAGGAGGGCCCCAAGAGACCCAGTACTTC. It translates to CATSRGGPQETQYF.

The chain uses TRBV9 and TRBJ1-6; a weak D match, TRBD1 (6 bases). The V gene lost 2 bases and the J gene lost 9 bases, with 15 bases spanning the gap. Germline V gene sequence: CDR1 SGDLS, CDR2 YYNGEE. The length of the CDR3 is 15 residues. For the CDR3, the DNA is TGTGCCAGCAGCGTCGGCACCCAGGGGATTTCACCCCTCCACTTT. Amino acids: CASSVGTQGISPLHF.

The chain recombines TRBV14 with TRBJ2-7; no reliable D call. V lost 3 bases and J 0 bases, leaving 3 bases between the germline ends. The CDR3 has 12 amino acids. CDR1 and CDR2 (germline): SGHDN, FVKESK. The chain's CDR3 is CASSQSSYEQYF. For the CDR3, the DNA is TGTGCCAGCAGCCAGTCCTCCTACGAGCAGTACTTC.

The table lists this clone with a count of one. The chain couples TRBV5-1 to TRBJ1-2, with a tentative D call TRBD1 (5 bases). Germline assignment: CDR1 SGHRS and CDR2 YFSETQ. V shed 7 bases and J shed 5 bases, with 24 bases lying between them. There are 16 residues in the CDR3. The CDR3 spells CASHVVGGGTKYGYTF. The CDR3 coding sequence is TGCGCCAGCCACGTTGTCGGGGGAGGTACAAAGTATGGCTACACCTTC.

The chain uses TRBV19 and TRBJ2-3; D is undetermined. The CDR3 is 14 amino acids. The germline V gene encodes CDR1 LNHDA and CDR2 SQIVND (reference sequence). V was pared by 5 bases and J by 7 bases, with 16 bases between. This chain's CDR3 is CASSLMKDANTQYF. As DNA, the CDR3 is TGTGCCAGTAGTCTCATGAAGGACGCTAATACGCAGTATTTT.

The chain carries TRBV7-9 and TRBJ1-1; TRBD1 is a possible D gene (6 bases). CDR1 and CDR2 from the germline V gene are SEHNR and FQNEAQ (reference sequence). This CDR3 is built from 16 residues. Trimming cost V 6 bases and J 0 bases, with 17 bases left between them. The CDR3 DNA sequence: TGTGCCAGCAGAGCGTACAGGGAATCGGTGAACACTGAAGCTTTCTTT. Its protein product is CASRAYRESVNTEAFF.

J is TRBJ1-5 and V is TRBV11-2; D is undetermined. Trimming took 0 bases from V and 6 from J, leaving 12 bases between them. Germline CDR1 is SGHAT and CDR2 is FQNNGV. The CDR3 contains 15 residues. Here the CDR3 reads CASSLDPGVSQPQHF. CDR3 in DNA: TGTGCCAGCAGCTTAGACCCCGGGGTTAGTCAGCCCCAGCATTTT.

This chain links TRBV6-6 with TRBJ1-2; D not resolved. The germline V gene encodes CDR1 MNHNY and CDR2 SVGAGI (reference sequence). The V end lost 4 bases, the J end lost 3 bases, and 18 bases lay between the germline ends. The CDR3 has 16 residues. This CDR3 is CASSSTGKALDYGYTF. The CDR3 DNA reads as TGTGCCAGCAGTTCCACGGGGAAGGCGCTGGACTATGGCTACACCTTC.

The chain uses TRBV7-8 and TRBJ2-7, with 8 bases aligning to TRBD2. The CDR3 spans 15 residues. The V gene's germline CDR1 is SGHVS and CDR2 FQNEAQ. The trim removed 1 base at V and 3 bases at J, leaving 5 bases unmatched. CDR3 DNA: TGTGCCAGCAGCTTAGTGGGAAGCGGGGGCTACGAGCAGTACTTC. Protein: CASSLVGSGGYEQYF.

The chain links TRBV27 to TRBJ2-1; D might be TRBD2 (6 bases). The ends were cut back, 2 bases at V and 3 bases at J, with 20 bases in the middle. The germline CDR1 and CDR2 sequences are MNHEY and SMNVEV (reference sequence). The CDR3 spans 18 residues. The CDR3 DNA reads as TGTGCCAGCAGTTTAGGGCGGTCGGGGGACGGGAGCTACAATGAGCAGTTCTTC. This gives the protein CASSLGRSGDGSYNEQFF.

This rearrangement joins TRBV7-8 to TRBJ1-5; TRBD1 matches at 7 bases. Germline-derived CDR1 and CDR2 are SGHVS and FQNEAQ. The CDR3 loop spans 14 amino acids. The V gene end was trimmed by 7 bases and the J gene end by 6 bases; junction bases not matched to a gene: 9. CDR3 protein: CASTRGGVSQPQHF. In nucleotides, the CDR3 is TGTGCCAGCACCAGGGGGGGGGTAAGTCAGCCCCAGCATTTT.

The chain has TRBV4-3 and TRBJ1-4; 8 bases are a match to TRBD1. Germline trimming cut 0 bases from V and 0 bases from J; bases unmatched to any gene: 6. CDR3 size: 18 residues. Germline loops: CDR1 LGHNA, CDR2 YSLEER. The DNA of the CDR3 is TGCGCCAGCAGCCAAGATTGGGGACAGGTCTCAACTAATGAAAAACTGTTTTTT. Translating gives CASSQDWGQVSTNEKLFF.

The gene calls are TRBV19 and TRBJ1-2; 7 bases are shared with TRBD1. The V and J ends lost 9 bases and 2 bases, in that order; junction bases with no gene match: 9. Germline CDR1 is LNHDA and CDR2 is SQIVND (reference sequence). The CDR3 contains 14 residues. The CDR3 spells CASKQGVKNYGYTF. CDR3 nucleotides: TGTGCCAGCAAGCAGGGGGTGAAGAACTATGGCTACACCTTC.

This clone was detected only a few times. The J gene is TRBJ1-2, the V gene TRBV18; TRBD1 agrees at 8 bases. The germline V gene has CDR1 KGHSH and CDR2 LQKENI. V lost 3 bases and J lost 8; bases outside the gene matches: 8. This CDR3 has 14 residues. In nucleotides, the CDR3 is TGTGCCAGCTCACCGGGGGGGACAGGTTCCGGCTACACCTTC. It codes for CASSPGGTGSGYTF.

This clone was observed a single time. The junction departs from germline at one end; a sequencing error may be responsible. The chain recombines TRBV5-1 with TRBJ1-1, with D possibly being TRBD1 (5 bases). The CDR3 spans 12 residues. Germline-derived CDR1 and CDR2 are SGHRS and YFSETQ. As DNA, the CDR3 is TGCGCCAGCAGGCATGGAGGCCCCCAGGGTGGCTTT. Its translation is CASRHGGPQGGF.

The gene calls are TRBV21-1 and TRBJ2-1; TRBD1 was called by the table and not checked on the DNA. TRBV21-1 is described as a pseudogene. The CDR3 totals 17 residues. CDR3 coding DNA: TGTGCCAGCAGCAAAATCAGCCAGGGGCGATCCTACAATGAGCAGTTCTTC. It translates to CASSKISQGRSYNEQFF.

The rearrangement joins TRBV5-4 to TRBJ1-4; 7 positions match TRBD1. The CDR3 spans 13 residues. Germline values: CDR1 SGHNT, CDR2 YYREEE (reference sequence). The J segment lost 6 bases and the V segment lost 4 bases, leaving 3 bases of the junction unmatched. CDR3 bases: TGTGCCAGCAGCCATGGGACAGATGAAAAACTGTTTTTT. This encodes CASSHGTDEKLFF.

This clone was seen only a few times. The genes are TRBV19 and TRBJ1-5; 8 bases map to TRBD1. V lost 5 bases, J lost 3 bases, and 6 bases stayed unmatched. Germline V gene lookup returns CDR1 LNHDA and CDR2 SQIVND (reference sequence). The CDR3 consists of 15 residues. The CDR3, as DNA: TGTGCCAGTAGTTACAGGGGGTCGAACAATCAGCCCCAGCATTTT. This sequence encodes CASSYRGSNNQPQHF.

The V gene is TRBV5-4, the J gene TRBJ2-5; D could derive from TRBD1 or TRBD2 (5 bases each). Per germline, CDR1 SGHNT and CDR2 YYREEE (reference sequence). V was shortened by 2 bases and J by 2 bases, with 10 bases between the two germline ends. The CDR3 runs to 14 residues. CDR3 bases: TGTGCCAGCAGCTTCCCGGGACGACAAGAGACCCAGTACTTC. Protein product: CASSFPGRQETQYF.

This chain joins TRBV6-5 and TRBJ1-2; 8 bases are a match to TRBD1. Looked up from germline, CDR1 is MNHEY and CDR2 is SVGAGI. J lost 4 bases, V lost 6 bases, and 7 bases had no gene match. The CDR3 loop spans 14 amino acids. The CDR3 sequence is CASSTRQGPYGYTF. The CDR3 DNA sequence: TGTGCCAGCAGCACTAGACAGGGGCCCTATGGCTACACCTTC.

This chain connects TRBV19 to TRBJ2-5; D may be TRBD1 (6 bases). The V end lost 1 base, the J end lost 3 bases, and 12 bases lay between the germline ends. This CDR3 is 15 amino acids long. Looked up from germline, CDR1 is LNHDA and CDR2 is SQIVND (reference sequence). DNA of the CDR3: TGTGCCAGTAGTATAGCTCGAGGGACAAAAGAGACCCAGTACTTC. Its translation: CASSIARGTKETQYF.